This T cell receptor (beta chain) was sequenced during a study of blood T cell repertoires in COVID-19. Study details: The cDNA or gDNA used as material had been derived from T cells, B-cell-depleted T cells, or PBMCs.

CDR3 length: 16 residues. Looked up from germline, CDR1 is MNHEY and CDR2 is SVGAGI. V was pared by 2 bases and J by 8 bases, with 7 bases of the junction left unmatched. As originally analysed: From reference gene primer amplification, estimates of nucleated cell counts were derived. Sequencing used immunoSEQ multiplex PCR; TCRdb keeps in-frame clones, though not all of them. The D gene and trimming were derived from the DNA, and the V and J assignments and clone size from that table. This sample yields approximately 240,000 clones, of which more than 65% are seen a single time; roughly 1.4% belongs to the top ten.

The receptor's source is a woman aged 40 to 49 who had recovered from COVID-19. The chain couples TRBV6-5 to TRBJ2-4; 12 bases agree with TRBD1. The sequenced sample consisted of peripheral blood. The DNA for the CDR3 is TGTGCCAGCAGTTACAGATTCGGGACAGGGGGCCACATTCAGTACTTC. This encodes CASSYRFGTGGHIQYF.